This entry lists 8 T cell receptor beta chains sequenced from one sample in a study of control samples from healthy donors and cancer patients. The method was immunoSEQ multiplex PCR; TCRdb's version includes in-frame clones alone and lacks a portion of them. The data show some 45,000 clones, with over 80% seen just once and 40% to 50% held by the top ten. The sample taken for sequencing was blood. Receptors were obtained from a man aged 55 to 70 in good health.

The V gene is TRBV4-1, the J gene TRBJ1-6; D unclear. CDR3 length: 16 residues. V was trimmed by 2 bases and J by 0 bases, leaving 8 bases between them. The germline V gene encodes CDR1 MGHRA and CDR2 YSYEKL. The CDR3 region is CASSQFASSYNSPLHF. CDR3 sequence (DNA): TGCGCCAGCAGCCAATTTGCCAGCTCCTATAATTCACCCCTCCACTTT.

The chain links TRBV5-8 to TRBJ2-1; weak D call: TRBD1 (6 bases). Germline loops: CDR1 SGHTS, CDR2 YDEGEE. V lost 4 bases, J lost 9 bases, and 11 bases lay in between. This CDR3 comprises 12 residues. The CDR3 DNA sequence: TGTGCCAGCAGCCCGCAGGGGAGTGAGCAGTTCTTC. Protein product: CASSPQGSEQFF. Complete variable domain (other parts from reference TRBV5-8 and TRBJ2-1): EAGVTQSPTHLIKTRGQQATLRCSPISGHTSVYWYQQALGLGLQFLLWYDEGEERNRGNFPPRFSGRQFPNYSSELNVNALELEDSALYLCASSPQGSEQFFGPGTRLTVL.

The J gene is TRBJ1-1, the V gene TRBV10-3; the D gene is possibly TRBD1 (6 bases). Per germline, CDR1 ENHRY and CDR2 SYGVKD. Trimming pared 5 bases from V and 3 bases from J, leaving 22 bases between. This CDR3 spans 17 amino acids. The DNA for the CDR3 is TGTGCCATCAGTAGTGGGGTCACAGGGAATTGGTACACTGAAGCTTTCTTT. Its translation: CAISSGVTGNWYTEAFF.

A few counts support this clone. The chain has TRBV7-2 and TRBJ2-7, with TRBD2 as a possible D gene (5 bases). This CDR3 has 16 residues. V dropped 1 base and J dropped 1 base, with 14 bases sitting between them. The germline CDR1 and CDR2 sequences are SGHTA and FQGNSA. In nucleotides, the CDR3 is TGTGCCAGCAGCTTAGGAGCAGGAGGACTTTCCTACGAGCAGTACTTC. It yields the protein CASSLGAGGLSYEQYF.

The chain has TRBV29-1 and TRBJ2-5, with unresolved D. V shed 6 bases and J shed 4 bases, with 12 bases lying between them. The CDR3 spans 12 residues. Germline V gene lookup returns CDR1 SQVTM and CDR2 ANQGSEA. CDR3: CSVNAPRETQYF. In nucleotides, the CDR3 is TGCAGCGTCAACGCCCCCCGAGAGACCCAGTACTTC.

The rearrangement links TRBV7-2 to TRBJ1-2, with 8 bases that match TRBD1. From germline, CDR1 is SGHTA and CDR2 FQGNSA. The CDR3 loop spans 15 amino acids. V was clipped by 5 bases and J by 4 bases; unmatched bases: 9. The CDR3 loop is CASSPRWQGAYGYTF. CDR3 sequence (DNA): TGTGCCAGCAGCCCTCGGTGGCAGGGGGCCTATGGCTACACCTTC. Variable domain in full (rest from reference TRBV7-2 and TRBJ1-2): GAGVSQSPSNKVTEKGKDVELRCDPISGHTALYWYRQSLGQGLEFLIYFQGNSAPDKSGLPSDRFSAERTGGSVSTLTIQRTQQEDSAVYLCASSPRWQGAYGYTFGSGTRLTVV.

The CDR3 loop reads CASRLSGTGAPEAFF. The CDR3 DNA reads TGCGCCAGCAGATTGTCCGGGACAGGGGCCCCCGAAGCTTTCTTT. V is TRBV5-1 and J is TRBJ1-1; 10 bases fit TRBD1. V shed 5 bases and J 8 bases; nucleotides not matched to a gene: 12. CDR1 is SGHRS, CDR2 YFSETQ, per germline. The CDR3 length is 15 residues.

This clone was observed once. This sequence joins TRBV4-3 and TRBJ2-1; D not resolved. V shed 3 bases and J shed 4 bases, with 16 bases lying between them. CDR1 is LGHNA, CDR2 YSLEER, per germline. This CDR3 comprises 16 residues. The CDR3 bases are TGCGCCAGCAGCCAGGAGATTAGACAACCTTACAATGAGCAGTTCTTC. Protein: CASSQEIRQPYNEQFF.